This TCR beta chain was observed in a study of shared clonotypes between healthy human individuals. Overall study findings and caveats: Larger richness was generally estimated for naive than memory subsets.

The germline V gene encodes CDR1 KGHSH and CDR2 LQKENI. The length of the CDR3 is 17 residues. V lost 1 base, J lost 3 bases, and 16 bases lay in between. As to this clone: Its cognate antigen is unknown.

An approximately 210 ng quantity of DNA, about 30,000 T cell genomes, went into the sorted-subset replicate PCRs. Clones were read by immunoSEQ multiplex PCR, and TCRdb kept only the in-frame ones, dropping some. Of approximately 2,000,000 clones listed, 85% to 95% are singletons. Sequencing used naive CD4+ T cells from PBMCs. Subset described: CD45RA+ positively selected. The chain is built from TRBV18 and TRBJ1-5; maybe TRBD1 (5 bases). This receptor was identified in a man aged 18 to 30 in good health. Some clones in this sample may be carry-over from other donors' samples. CDR3 in amino acids: CASSPQAGTLINQPQHF. The CDR3 DNA reads TGTGCCAGCTCACCACAGGCAGGGACGTTGATCAATCAGCCCCAGCATTTT.